This T cell receptor beta chain was identified during a study of long-term antiretroviral therapy in people with HIV. The V gene's germline CDR1 is SEHNR and CDR2 FQNEAQ (reference sequence). J was trimmed by 3 bases and V by 4 bases; bases with no gene match: 7. The CDR3 is 16 residues long. Every donor contributed at least one pre-ART and at least two post-ART PBMC samples. Study outcomes and limitations: The ART regimens used between the mid-2000s and the late 2010s may be less effective than current ones. Adherence to ART, viral resistance and therapy changes lacked any data. Clones expanded before ART dominated the repertoire at all time points.

Points on this clone: The antigen is undetermined.

Survey-level immunoSEQ v3.0 assays were run. Sequencing used immunoSEQ multiplex PCR; TCRdb keeps in-frame clones, though not all of them. The sample includes 21,000 or so clones, approximately 81% of them seen just once. V is TRBV7-9 and J is TRBJ2-7, with 12 bases identical to TRBD2. This sequence originates from a man between 50 and 59 years old with HIV. The specimen was unsorted PBMCs, collected at the start of antiretroviral therapy. Written as DNA, the CDR3 is TGTGCCAGCAGCTCGATCAGACTAGCGGGAGACTACGAGCAGTACTTC. This gives the protein CASSSIRLAGDYEQYF.